This T cell receptor (beta chain) is drawn from a study of spatial heterogeneity in lung cancer. TCRdb ran MiXCR on the 5' RACE reads and lists one entry per CDR3 protein. The profile shows around 100,000 distinct CDR3 sequences, 11% of them singletons. V was trimmed by 2 bases and J by 4 bases, leaving 16 bases between them. This CDR3 region has 16 residues. Germline assignment: CDR1 SEHNR and CDR2 FQNEAQ (reference sequence). The time point here: blood at routine non-recurrence follow-up after resection. The sample holds one count of this clonotype. This material consisted of PBMCs, taken at follow-up. This receptor was taken from a female donor with early-stage non-small cell lung cancer. The chain uses TRBV7-9 and TRBJ2-3, with D tentatively TRBD1 (5 bases). The CDR3, as DNA: TGTGCCAGCAGCTTAAACAAGGTTTGGGGCGCAGATACGCAGTATTTT. Translation gives CASSLNKVWGADTQYF.